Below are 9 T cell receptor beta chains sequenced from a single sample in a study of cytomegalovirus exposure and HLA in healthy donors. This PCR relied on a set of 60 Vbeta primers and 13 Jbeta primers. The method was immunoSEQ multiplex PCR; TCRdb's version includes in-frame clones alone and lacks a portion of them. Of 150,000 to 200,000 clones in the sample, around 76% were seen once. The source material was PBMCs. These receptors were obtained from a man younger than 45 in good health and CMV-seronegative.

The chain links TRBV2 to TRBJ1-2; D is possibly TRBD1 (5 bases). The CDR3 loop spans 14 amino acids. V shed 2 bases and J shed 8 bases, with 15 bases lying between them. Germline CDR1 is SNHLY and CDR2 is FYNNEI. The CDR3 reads CASSEKVQGWGYTF. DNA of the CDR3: TGTGCCAGCAGTGAAAAGGTTCAGGGTTGGGGCTACACCTTC. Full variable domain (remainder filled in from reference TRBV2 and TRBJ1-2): EPEVTQTPSHQVTQMGQEVILRCVPISNHLYFYWYRQILGQKVEFLVSFYNNEISEKSEIFDDQFSVERPDGSNFTLKIRSTKLEDSAMYFCASSEKVQGWGYTFGSGTRLTVV.

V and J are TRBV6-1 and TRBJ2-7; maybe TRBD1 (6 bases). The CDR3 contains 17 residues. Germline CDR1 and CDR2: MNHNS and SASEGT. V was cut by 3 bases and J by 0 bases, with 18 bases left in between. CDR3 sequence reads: CASSETGTFGRSYEQYF. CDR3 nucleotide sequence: TGTGCCAGCAGTGAGACCGGGACATTTGGCCGCTCCTACGAGCAGTACTTC.

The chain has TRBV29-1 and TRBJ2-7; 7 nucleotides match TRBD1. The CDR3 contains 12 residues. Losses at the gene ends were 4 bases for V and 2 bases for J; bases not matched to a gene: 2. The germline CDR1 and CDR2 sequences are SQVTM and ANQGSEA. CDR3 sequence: CSVARGTYEQYF. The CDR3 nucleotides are TGCAGCGTTGCCAGGGGGACCTACGAGCAGTACTTC.

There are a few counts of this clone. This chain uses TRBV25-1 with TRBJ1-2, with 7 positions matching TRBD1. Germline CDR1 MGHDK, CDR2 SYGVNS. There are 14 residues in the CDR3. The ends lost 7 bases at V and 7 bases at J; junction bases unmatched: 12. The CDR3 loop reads CASKAQGQPSGYTF. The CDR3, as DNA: TGTGCCAGCAAGGCTCAGGGACAGCCCTCTGGCTACACCTTC.

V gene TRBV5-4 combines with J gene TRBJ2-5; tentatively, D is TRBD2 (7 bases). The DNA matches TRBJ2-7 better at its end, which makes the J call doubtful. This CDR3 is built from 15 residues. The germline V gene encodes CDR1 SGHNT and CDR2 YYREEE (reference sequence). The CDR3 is CASSLGGPGGYEQYF. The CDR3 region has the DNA TGTGCCAGCAGCTTAGGGGGACCGGGGGGCTACGAGCAGTACTTC.

Here the CDR3 reads CASRSGAGYTF. The DNA for the CDR3 is TGTGCCAGCAGGAGTGGTGCGGGCTACACCTTC. The chain combines TRBV5-4 with TRBJ1-2; D ambiguous. Germline V CDR1 and CDR2: SGHNT, YYREEE (reference sequence). CDR3 size: 11 residues. The ends were cut back, 5 bases at V and 8 bases at J, with 10 bases in the middle.

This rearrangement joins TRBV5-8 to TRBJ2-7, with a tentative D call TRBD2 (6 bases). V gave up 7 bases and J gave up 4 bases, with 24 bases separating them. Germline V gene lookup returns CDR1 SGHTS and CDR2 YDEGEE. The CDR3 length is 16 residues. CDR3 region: CASPRDWTTRYYEQYF. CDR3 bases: TGTGCCAGCCCTCGGGACTGGACCACTAGATATTACGAGCAGTACTTC.

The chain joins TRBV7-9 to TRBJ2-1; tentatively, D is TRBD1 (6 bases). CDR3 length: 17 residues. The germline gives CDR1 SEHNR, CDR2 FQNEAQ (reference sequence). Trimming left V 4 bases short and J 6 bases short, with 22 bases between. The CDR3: CASSSPLMHRDSNEQFF. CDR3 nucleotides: TGTGCCAGCAGCTCACCCCTCATGCACAGGGATAGCAATGAGCAGTTCTTC.

The chain's CDR3 is CAISPTGSATEAFF. The CDR3 DNA sequence: TGTGCCATCAGCCCAACAGGGTCTGCCACTGAAGCTTTCTTT. V is TRBV10-3 and J is TRBJ1-1; TRBD1 is a possible D gene (6 bases). V lost 6 bases to trimming and J lost 4 bases, with 15 bases between them. CDR3 length: 14 amino acids. Germline assignment: CDR1 ENHRY and CDR2 SYGVKD.